This TCR beta chain was captured by sequencing in a study of blood T cells in healthy people across ages. Germline V gene lookup returns CDR1 MDHEN and CDR2 SYDVKM. Trimming took off 4 bases at V and 2 bases at J, with 19 bases between the two ends. The CDR3 runs to 17 residues. Next came a second PCR, run for about 7 to 12 cycles, which used a sample-barcoded 5' primer along with a J-beta primer mix. In TCRdb, the 5' RACE reads were re-called with MiXCR into one record per CDR3 protein. Here the sample spans about 800,000 distinct CDR3 sequences, approximately 25% being singletons. This same sample was also taken into another study, of T cells of mothers and their children.

The V call is TRBV28, the J call TRBJ2-3; D is possibly TRBD2 (7 bases). Sequencing used blood. The receptor was isolated from a boy younger than 18 in good health. The CDR3 DNA reads TGTGCCAGCAGTTCCACGGGGGGCAGTGGAATCACAGATACGCAGTATTTT. Protein sequence: CASSSTGGSGITDTQYF.